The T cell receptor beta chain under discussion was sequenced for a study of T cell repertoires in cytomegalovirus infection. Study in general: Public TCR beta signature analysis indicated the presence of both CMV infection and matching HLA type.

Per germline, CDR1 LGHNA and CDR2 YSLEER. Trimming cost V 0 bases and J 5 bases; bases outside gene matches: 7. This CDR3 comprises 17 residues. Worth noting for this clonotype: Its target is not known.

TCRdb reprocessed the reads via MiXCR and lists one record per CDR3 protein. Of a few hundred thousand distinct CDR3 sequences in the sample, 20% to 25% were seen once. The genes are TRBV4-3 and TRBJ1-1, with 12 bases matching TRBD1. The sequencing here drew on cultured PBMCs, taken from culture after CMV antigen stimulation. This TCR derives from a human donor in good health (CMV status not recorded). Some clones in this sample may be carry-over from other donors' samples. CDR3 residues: CASSQDLGTGGLTEAFF. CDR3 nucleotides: TGCGCCAGCAGCCAAGATCTCGGGACAGGGGGCCTAACTGAAGCTTTCTTT.